This T cell receptor (beta chain) was captured in a study of shared clonotypes between healthy human individuals. On the study more broadly: Donors were a couple of women and a few men aged 18 to 49.

The study used 98 million or so PBMCs per unsorted sample for genomic DNA. On this clone itself: The antigen is not known.

Study observations and caveats: Enrolling few donors narrowed the genetic and exposure-history diversity that was represented.

CDR1 is SEHNR and CDR2 is FQNEAQ in the germline V gene (reference sequence). The CDR3 has 15 amino acids. Trimming took off 1 base at V and 2 bases at J, with 6 bases between the two ends. Unsorted PBMC DNA underwent sequencing on ten immunoSEQ deep assay plates. Generated by immunoSEQ multiplex PCR, the TCRdb table keeps only in-frame clones and is missing some. Of 450,000 to 600,000 clones in the sample, around 79% are singletons; the top ten hold around 13%. This chain links TRBV7-9 with TRBJ2-6; no reliable D call. Material: PBMCs. This sequence was found in a woman aged 40 to 50 in good health. Some clones in this sample may be carry-over from other donors' samples. The CDR3 reads CASSLVLAGANVLTF. CDR3 DNA: TGTGCCAGCAGCTTAGTCCTAGCTGGGGCCAACGTCCTGACTTTC.